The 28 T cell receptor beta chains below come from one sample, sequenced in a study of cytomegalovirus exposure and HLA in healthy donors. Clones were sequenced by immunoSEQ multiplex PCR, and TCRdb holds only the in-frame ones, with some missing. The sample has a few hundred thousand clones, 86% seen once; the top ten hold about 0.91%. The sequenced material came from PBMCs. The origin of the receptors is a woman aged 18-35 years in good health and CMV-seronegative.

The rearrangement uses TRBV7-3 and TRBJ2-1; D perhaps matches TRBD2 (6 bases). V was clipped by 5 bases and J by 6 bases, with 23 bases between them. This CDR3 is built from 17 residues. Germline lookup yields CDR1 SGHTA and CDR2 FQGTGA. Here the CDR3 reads CASSPPSLLRRGNEQFF. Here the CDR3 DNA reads TGTGCCAGCAGCCCCCCCTCCCTACTAAGGAGGGGCAATGAGCAGTTCTTC. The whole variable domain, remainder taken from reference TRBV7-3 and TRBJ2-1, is GAGVSQTPSNKVTEKGKYVELRCDPISGHTALYWYRQSLGQGPEFLIYFQGTGAADDSGLPNDRFFAVRPEGSVSTLKIQRTERGDSAVYLCASSPPSLLRRGNEQFFGPGTRLTVL.

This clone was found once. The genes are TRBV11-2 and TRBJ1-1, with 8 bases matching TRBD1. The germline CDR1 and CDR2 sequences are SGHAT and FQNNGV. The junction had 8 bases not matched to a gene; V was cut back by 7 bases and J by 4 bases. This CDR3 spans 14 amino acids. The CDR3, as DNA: TGTGCCAGCATTCCGGACAGGGTCGGCACTGAAGCTTTCTTT. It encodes CASIPDRVGTEAFF.

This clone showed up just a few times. CDR3 nucleotide sequence: TGTGCCAGCAACAGGGGGGATAGCAATCAGCCCCAGCATTTT. Translation: CASNRGDSNQPQHF. This chain links TRBV28 with TRBJ1-5; TRBD1 aligns across 8 bases. This CDR3 region has 14 residues. Germline CDR1 MDHEN, CDR2 SYDVKM. Trimming at V came to 7 bases and at J to 0 bases, leaving 2 bases not matched to a gene. The variable domain in full, completed from reference TRBV28 and TRBJ1-5, reads DVKVTQSSRYLVKRTGEKVFLECVQDMDHENMFWYRQDPGLGLRLIYFSYDVKMKEKGDIPEGYSVSREKKERFSLILESASTNQTSMYLCASNRGDSNQPQHFGDGTRLSIL.

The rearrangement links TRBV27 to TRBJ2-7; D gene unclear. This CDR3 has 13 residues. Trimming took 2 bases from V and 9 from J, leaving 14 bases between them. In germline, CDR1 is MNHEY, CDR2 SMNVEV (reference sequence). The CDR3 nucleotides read TGTGCCAGCAGTTTAGGGCTGCTGGGTGGGCAGTACTTC. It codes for CASSLGLLGGQYF.

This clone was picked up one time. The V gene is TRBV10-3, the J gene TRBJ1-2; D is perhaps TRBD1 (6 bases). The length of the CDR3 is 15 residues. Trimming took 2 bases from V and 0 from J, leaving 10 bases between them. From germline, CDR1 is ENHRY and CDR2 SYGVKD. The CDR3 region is CAISEGGQTNYGYTF. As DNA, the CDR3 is TGTGCCATCAGTGAGGGAGGACAGACTAACTATGGCTACACCTTC.

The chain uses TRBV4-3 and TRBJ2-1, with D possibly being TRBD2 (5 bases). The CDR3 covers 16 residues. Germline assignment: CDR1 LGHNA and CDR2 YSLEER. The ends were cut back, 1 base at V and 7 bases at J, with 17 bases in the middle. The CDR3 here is CASSQGRGLVLNEQFF. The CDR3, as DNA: TGCGCCAGCAGCCAAGGCCGCGGACTTGTTTTGAATGAGCAGTTCTTC.

The CDR3 loop is CASRLIRDWGLGYTF. The CDR3 bases are TGTGCCAGCAGGCTTATCCGGGACTGGGGACTTGGCTACACCTTC. The chain combines TRBV5-6 with TRBJ1-2; D is perhaps TRBD1 (5 bases). Trimming shortened V by 5 bases and J by 7 bases, and 21 bases separated the two germline ends. The CDR3 covers 15 residues. Germline assignment: CDR1 SGHDT and CDR2 YYEEEE. Supplemented by reference TRBV5-6 and TRBJ1-2, the full variable domain reads DAGVTQSPTHLIKTRGQQVTLRCSPKSGHDTVSWYQQALGQGPQFIFQYYEEEERQRGNFPDRFSGHQFPNYSSELNVNALLLGDSALYLCASRLIRDWGLGYTFGSGTRLTVV.

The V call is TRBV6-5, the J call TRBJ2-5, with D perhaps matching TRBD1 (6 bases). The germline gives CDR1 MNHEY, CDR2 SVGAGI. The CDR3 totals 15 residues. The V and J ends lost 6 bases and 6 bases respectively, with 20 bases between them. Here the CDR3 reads CASRASQGMRQTQYF. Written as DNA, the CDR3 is TGTGCCAGCAGGGCAAGTCAGGGGATGAGGCAGACCCAGTACTTC.

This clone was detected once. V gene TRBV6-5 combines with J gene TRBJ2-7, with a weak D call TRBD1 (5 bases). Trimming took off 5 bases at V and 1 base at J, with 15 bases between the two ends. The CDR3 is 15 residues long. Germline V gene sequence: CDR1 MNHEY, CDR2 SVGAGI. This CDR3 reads CASSGSTASSYEQYF. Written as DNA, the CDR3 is TGTGCCAGCAGTGGTTCGACAGCCTCTTCCTACGAGCAGTACTTC.

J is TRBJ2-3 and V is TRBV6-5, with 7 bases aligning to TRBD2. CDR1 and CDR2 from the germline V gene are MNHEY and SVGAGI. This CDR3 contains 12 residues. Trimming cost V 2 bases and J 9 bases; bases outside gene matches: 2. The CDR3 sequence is CASSYGGGTQYF. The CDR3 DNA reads TGTGCCAGCAGTTACGGGGGGGGAACGCAGTATTTT.

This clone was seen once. In DNA form, the CDR3 reads TGTGCCAGCAGCTTCGGGGTTCACAATGAGCAGTTCTTC. Translated, it gives CASSFGVHNEQFF. V usage is TRBV7-6 and J usage is TRBJ2-1; D possibly corresponds to TRBD2 (5 bases). The V end lost 3 bases, the J end lost 5 bases, and 8 bases lay between the germline ends. Per the germline V gene, CDR1 is SGHVS and CDR2 is FNYEAQ. The CDR3 covers 13 residues.

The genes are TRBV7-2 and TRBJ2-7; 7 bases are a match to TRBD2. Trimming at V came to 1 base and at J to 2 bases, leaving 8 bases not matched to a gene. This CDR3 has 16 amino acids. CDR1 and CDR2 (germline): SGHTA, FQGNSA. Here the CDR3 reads CASSLGWSGIPYEQYF. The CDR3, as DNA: TGTGCCAGCAGCTTAGGATGGAGCGGGATACCCTACGAGCAGTACTTC.

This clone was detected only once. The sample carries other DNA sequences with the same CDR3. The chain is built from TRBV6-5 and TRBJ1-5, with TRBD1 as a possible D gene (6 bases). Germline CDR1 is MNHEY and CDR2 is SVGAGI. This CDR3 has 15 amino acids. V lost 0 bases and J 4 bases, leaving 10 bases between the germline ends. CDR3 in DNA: TGTGCCAGCAGTTACTCGACAGGCTCGAATCAGCCCCAGCATTTT. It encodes CASSYSTGSNQPQHF.

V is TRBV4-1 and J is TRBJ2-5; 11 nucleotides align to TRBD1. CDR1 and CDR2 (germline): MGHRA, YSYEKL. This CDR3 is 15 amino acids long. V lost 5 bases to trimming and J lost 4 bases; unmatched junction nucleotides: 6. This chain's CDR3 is CASSKTGTGGETQYF. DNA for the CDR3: TGCGCCAGCAGCAAAACCGGGACAGGGGGAGAGACCCAGTACTTC.

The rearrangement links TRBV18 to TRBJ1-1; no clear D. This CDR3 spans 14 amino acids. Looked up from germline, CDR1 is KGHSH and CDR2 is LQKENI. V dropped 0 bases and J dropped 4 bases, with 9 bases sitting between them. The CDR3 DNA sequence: TGTGCCAGCTCACCACCGGGAGGAGGCACTGAAGCTTTCTTT. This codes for CASSPPGGGTEAFF.

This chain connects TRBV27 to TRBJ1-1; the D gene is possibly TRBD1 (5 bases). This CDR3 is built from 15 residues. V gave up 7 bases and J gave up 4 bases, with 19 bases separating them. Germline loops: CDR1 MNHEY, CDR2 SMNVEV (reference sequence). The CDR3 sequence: CASTRDRVGGTEAFF. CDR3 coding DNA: TGTGCCAGCACCCGAGACCGAGTGGGGGGCACTGAAGCTTTCTTT.

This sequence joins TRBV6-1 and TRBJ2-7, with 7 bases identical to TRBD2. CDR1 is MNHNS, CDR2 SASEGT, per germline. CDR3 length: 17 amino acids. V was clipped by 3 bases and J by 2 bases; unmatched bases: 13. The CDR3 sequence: CASSEWGVAGRAYEQYF. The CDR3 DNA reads TGTGCCAGCAGTGAGTGGGGCGTAGCGGGCAGGGCCTACGAGCAGTACTTC.

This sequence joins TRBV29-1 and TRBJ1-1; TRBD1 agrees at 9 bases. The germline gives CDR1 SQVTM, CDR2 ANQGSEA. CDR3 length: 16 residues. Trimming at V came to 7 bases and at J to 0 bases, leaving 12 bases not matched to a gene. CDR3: CSASGAGTGLNTEAFF. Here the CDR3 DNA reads TGCAGCGCCAGTGGGGCTGGGACAGGGCTGAACACTGAAGCTTTCTTT.

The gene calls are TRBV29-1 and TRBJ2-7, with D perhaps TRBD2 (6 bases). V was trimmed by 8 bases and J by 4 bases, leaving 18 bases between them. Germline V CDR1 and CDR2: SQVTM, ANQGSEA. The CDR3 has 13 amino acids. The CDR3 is CSNTSPRLYEQYF. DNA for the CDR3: TGCAGCAACACTAGCCCGAGACTGTACGAGCAGTACTTC.

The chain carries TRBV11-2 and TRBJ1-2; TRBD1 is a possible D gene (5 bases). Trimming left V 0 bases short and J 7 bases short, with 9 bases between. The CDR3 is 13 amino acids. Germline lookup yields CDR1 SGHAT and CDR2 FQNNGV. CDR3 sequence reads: CASSLDGALGYTF. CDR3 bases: TGTGCCAGCAGCTTAGATGGGGCACTTGGCTACACCTTC.

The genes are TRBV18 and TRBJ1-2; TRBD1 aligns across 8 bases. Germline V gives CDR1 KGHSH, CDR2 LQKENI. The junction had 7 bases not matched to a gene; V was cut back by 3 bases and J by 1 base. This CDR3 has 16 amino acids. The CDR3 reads CASSPRPGQDNYGYTF. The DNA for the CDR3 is TGTGCCAGCTCACCTCGTCCGGGACAGGATAACTATGGCTACACCTTC.

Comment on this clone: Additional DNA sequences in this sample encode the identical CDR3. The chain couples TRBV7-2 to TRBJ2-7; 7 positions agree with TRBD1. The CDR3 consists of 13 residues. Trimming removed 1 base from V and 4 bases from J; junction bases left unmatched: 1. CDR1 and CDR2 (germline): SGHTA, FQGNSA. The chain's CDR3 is CASSLEQGYEQYF. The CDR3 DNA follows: TGTGCCAGCAGCTTAGAACAGGGGTACGAGCAGTACTTC.

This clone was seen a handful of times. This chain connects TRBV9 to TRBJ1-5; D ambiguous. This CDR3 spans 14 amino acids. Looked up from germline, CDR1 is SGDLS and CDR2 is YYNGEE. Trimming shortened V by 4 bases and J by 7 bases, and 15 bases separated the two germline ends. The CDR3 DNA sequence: TGTGCCAGCAGCACCCAGGCGGGGAGGCAGCCCCAGCATTTT. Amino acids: CASSTQAGRQPQHF.

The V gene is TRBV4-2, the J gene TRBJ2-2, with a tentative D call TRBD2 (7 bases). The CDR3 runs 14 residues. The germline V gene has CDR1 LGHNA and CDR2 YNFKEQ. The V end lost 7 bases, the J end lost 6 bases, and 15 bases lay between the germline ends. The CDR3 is CASTTGEGAGELFF. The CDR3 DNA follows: TGTGCCAGCACCACGGGGGAGGGGGCCGGGGAGCTGTTTTTT.

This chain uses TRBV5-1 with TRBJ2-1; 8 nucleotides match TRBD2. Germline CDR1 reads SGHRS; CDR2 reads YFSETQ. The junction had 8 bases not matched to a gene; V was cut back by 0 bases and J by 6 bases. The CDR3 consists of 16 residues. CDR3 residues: CASSLGPGLAGNEQFF. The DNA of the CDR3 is TGCGCCAGCAGCTTGGGCCCCGGGCTAGCGGGCAATGAGCAGTTCTTC.

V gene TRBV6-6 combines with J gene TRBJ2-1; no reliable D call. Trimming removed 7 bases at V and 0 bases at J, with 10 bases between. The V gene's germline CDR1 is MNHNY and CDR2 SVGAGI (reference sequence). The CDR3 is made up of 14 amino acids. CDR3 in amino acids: CASTHRLSYNEQFF. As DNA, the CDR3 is TGTGCCAGCACCCACCGACTCTCCTACAATGAGCAGTTCTTC.

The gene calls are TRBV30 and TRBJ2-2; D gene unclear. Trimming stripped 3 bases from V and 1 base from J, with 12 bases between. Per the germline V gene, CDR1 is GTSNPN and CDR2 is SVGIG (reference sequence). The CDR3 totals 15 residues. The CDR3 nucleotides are TGTGCCTGGAGGGCCAGGAATCTGAACACCGGGGAGCTGTTTTTT. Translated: CAWRARNLNTGELFF.

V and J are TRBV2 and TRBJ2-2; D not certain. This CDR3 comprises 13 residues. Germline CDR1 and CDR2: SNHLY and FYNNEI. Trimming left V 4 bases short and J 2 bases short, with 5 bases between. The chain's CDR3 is CASSASNTGELFF. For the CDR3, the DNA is TGTGCCAGCAGTGCTTCCAACACCGGGGAGCTGTTTTTT.